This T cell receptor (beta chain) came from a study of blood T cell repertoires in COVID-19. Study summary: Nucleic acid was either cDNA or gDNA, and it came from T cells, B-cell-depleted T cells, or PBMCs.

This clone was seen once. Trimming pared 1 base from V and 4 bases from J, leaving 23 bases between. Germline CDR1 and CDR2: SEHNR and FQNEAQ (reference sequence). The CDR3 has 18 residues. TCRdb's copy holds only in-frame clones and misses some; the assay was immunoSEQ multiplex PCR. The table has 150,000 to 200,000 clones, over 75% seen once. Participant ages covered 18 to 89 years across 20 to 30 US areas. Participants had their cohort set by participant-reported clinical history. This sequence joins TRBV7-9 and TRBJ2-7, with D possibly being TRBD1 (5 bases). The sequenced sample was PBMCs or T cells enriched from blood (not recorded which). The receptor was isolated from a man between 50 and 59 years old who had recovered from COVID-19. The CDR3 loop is CASSLEALVMGQGYEQYF. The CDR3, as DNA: TGTGCCAGCAGCTTAGAGGCGTTGGTGATGGGGCAAGGATACGAGCAGTACTTC. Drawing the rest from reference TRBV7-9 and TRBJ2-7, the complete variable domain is DTGVSQNPRHKITKRGQNVTFRCDPISEHNRLYWYRQTLGQGPEFLTYFQNEAQLEKSRLLSDRFSAERPKGSFSTLEIQRTEQGDSAMYLCASSLEALVMGQGYEQYFGPGTRLTVT.